A selection of T cell receptor beta chains follows, all from one sample in a study of T cell repertoires in cytomegalovirus infection. These receptors have no identified antigens. One entry per CDR3 protein results from TCRdb running MiXCR on the reads. Of 650,000 to 900,000 distinct CDR3 sequences in the sample, under 35% were seen once. Here the sequenced sample was cultured CD8+ T cells from PBMCs, taken from culture after CMV antigen stimulation. The receptors were gathered from a human donor in good health (CMV status not recorded). Some clones in this sample may be carry-over from other donors' samples. The CDR3 runs from the conserved cysteine through the conserved F or W. D genes are given only for firm matches. Clone sizes are given selectively: once, few, many, or a class where the clone is expanded.

D gene | CDR3 length | J gene | clone size | V gene | CDR3 DNA | CDR3 protein
. | 13 | TRBJ1-1 | . | TRBV4-3 | TGCGCCAGCAGCCCACTAGAGGGTAACGGAGCTTTCTTT | CASSPLEGNGAFF
. | 14 | TRBJ1-2 | few | TRBV7-9 | TGTGCCAGCAGCTTAGACCACGCTAACTATGGCTACACCTTC | CASSLDHANYGYTF
. | 14 | TRBJ2-1 | few | TRBV5-1 | TGCGCCAGCAGCAACCTACGGGGCCGCAATGAGCAGTTCTTC | CASSNLRGRNEQFF
TRBD1 | 16 | TRBJ1-1 | . | TRBV13 | TGTGCCAGCAGCCTACGAAGGGACAGGGGGAACACTGAAGCTTTCTTT | CASSLRRDRGNTEAFF
. | 16 | TRBJ1-5 | . | TRBV20-1 | TGCAGTGCTAGAGGCTCAGGCAGGGGAGGGAATCAGCCCCAGCATTTT | CSARGSGRGGNQPQHF
. | 15 | TRBJ1-1 | once | TRBV6-2/TRBV6-3 | TGTGCCAGCAGAGTCTACAGGGATTATTACACTGAAGCTTTCTTT | CASRVYRDYYTEAFF
. | 15 | TRBJ1-2 | few | TRBV3-1 | TGTGCCAGCAGCCAGATACCGGGACCTAACTATGGCTACACCTTC | CASSQIPGPNYGYTF
TRBD1 | 14 | TRBJ1-2 | many | TRBV7-8 | TGTGCCAGCAGCTCGACAGGGGGCGGCTATGGCTACACCTTC | CASSSTGGGYGYTF
. | 12 | TRBJ2-7 | . | TRBV5-4 | TGTGCCAGCCGCTCGGATTCTCGGGAGCAGTACTTC | CASRSDSREQYF
. | 13 | TRBJ1-5 | . | TRBV28 | TGTGCCAGTCATACAGGGAGGGGTCAGCCCCAGCATTTT | CASHTGRGQPQHF
. | 15 | TRBJ2-2 | many | TRBV27 | TGTGCCAGCAGTTTTTTACACCTGAACACCGGGGAGCTGTTTTTT | CASSFLHLNTGELFF
. | 15 | TRBJ1-2 | . | TRBV2 | TGTGCCAGCAGTCAAACGATAGACTCTCCCTATGGCTACACCTTC | CASSQTIDSPYGYTF
. | 13 | TRBJ2-1 | . | TRBV27 | TGTGCCAGCAGCCTCTCGACTAGATATGAGCAGTTCTTC | CASSLSTRYEQFF
. | 15 | TRBJ2-1 | many | TRBV7-9 | TGTGCCAGCAGCCGAGACAGGTTCGTCTACAATGAGCAGTTCTTC | CASSRDRFVYNEQFF
TRBD2 | 15 | TRBJ2-1 | many | TRBV5-8 | TGTGCCAGCAGCTTAATGGCTAGCGGGATCCATGAGCAGTTCTTC | CASSLMASGIHEQFF
TRBD1 | 15 | TRBJ2-3 | . | TRBV5-1 | TGCGCCAGCAGCGTTGAGGGGACAGCCACAGATACGCAGTATTTT | CASSVEGTATDTQYF
TRBD1 | 14 | TRBJ2-7 | . | TRBV29-1 | TGCAGCGTTGAAATAGGGACAGTCTCCTACGAGCAGTACTTC | CSVEIGTVSYEQYF
. | 13 | TRBJ2-1 | . | TRBV2 | TGTGCCAGCAGTGAAGGGGACTACAATGAGCAGTTCTTC | CASSEGDYNEQFF
TRBD1 | 14 | TRBJ1-2 | . | TRBV6-5 | TGTGCCAGCAGTTACTCGACAGGGGTTTGGGGCTACACCTTC | CASSYSTGVWGYTF
. | 14 | TRBJ2-5 | few | TRBV6-8 | TGTGCCAGCAGTTATCGAAGGGTGGGAGAGACCCAGTACTTC | CASSYRRVGETQYF
TRBD2 | 17 | TRBJ2-1 | few | TRBV10-3 | TGTGCCATCAGTGAGTCACTAGCGGGGCTATTATACGATGAGCAGTTCTTC | CAISESLAGLLYDEQFF
. | 17 | TRBJ2-1 | many | TRBV7-2 | TGTGCCAGCAGCTTAGAGGCGGGACTCCCCTCCTACAATGAGCAGTTCTTC | CASSLEAGLPSYNEQFF
. | 13 | TRBJ2-2 | . | TRBV9 | TGTGCCAGCAGCCCCGGGGGCACCGGGGAGCTGGTTTTT | CASSPGGTGELVF